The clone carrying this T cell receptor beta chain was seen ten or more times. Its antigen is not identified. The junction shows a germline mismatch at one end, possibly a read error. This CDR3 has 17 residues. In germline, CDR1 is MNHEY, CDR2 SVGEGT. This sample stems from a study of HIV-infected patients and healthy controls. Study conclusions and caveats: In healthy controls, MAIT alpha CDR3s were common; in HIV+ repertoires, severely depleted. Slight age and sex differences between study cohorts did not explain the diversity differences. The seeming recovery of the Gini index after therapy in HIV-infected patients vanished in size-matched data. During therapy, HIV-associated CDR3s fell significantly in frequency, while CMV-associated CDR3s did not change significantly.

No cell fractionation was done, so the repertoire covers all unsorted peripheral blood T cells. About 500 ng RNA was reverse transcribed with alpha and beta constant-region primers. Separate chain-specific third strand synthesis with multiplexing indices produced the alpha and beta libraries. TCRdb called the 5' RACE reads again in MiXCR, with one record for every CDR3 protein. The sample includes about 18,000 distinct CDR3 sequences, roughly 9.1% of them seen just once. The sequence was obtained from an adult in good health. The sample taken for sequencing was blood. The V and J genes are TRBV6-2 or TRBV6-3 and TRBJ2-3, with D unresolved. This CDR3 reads CASSYFADNLEGPPSDF. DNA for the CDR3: TGTGCCAGCAGTTACTTCGCGGATAACTTAGAAGGCCCTCCTTCGGATTTT.